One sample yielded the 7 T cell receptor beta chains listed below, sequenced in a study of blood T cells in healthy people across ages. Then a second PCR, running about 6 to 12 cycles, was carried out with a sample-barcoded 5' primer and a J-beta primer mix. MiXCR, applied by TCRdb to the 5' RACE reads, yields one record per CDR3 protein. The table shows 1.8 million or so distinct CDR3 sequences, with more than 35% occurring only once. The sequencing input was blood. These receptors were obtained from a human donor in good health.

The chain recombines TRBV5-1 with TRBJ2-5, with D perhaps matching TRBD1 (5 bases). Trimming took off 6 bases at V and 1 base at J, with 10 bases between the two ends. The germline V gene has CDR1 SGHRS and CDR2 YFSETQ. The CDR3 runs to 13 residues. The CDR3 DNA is TGCGCCAGCATGGGGCAGGGCCAAGAGACCCAGTACTTC. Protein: CASMGQGQETQYF. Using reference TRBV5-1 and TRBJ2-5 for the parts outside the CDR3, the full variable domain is KAGVTQTPRYLIKTRGQQVTLSCSPISGHRSVSWYQQTPGQGLQFLFEYFSETQRNKGNFPGRFSGRQFSNSRSEMNVSTLELGDSALYLCASMGQGQETQYFGPGTRLLVL.

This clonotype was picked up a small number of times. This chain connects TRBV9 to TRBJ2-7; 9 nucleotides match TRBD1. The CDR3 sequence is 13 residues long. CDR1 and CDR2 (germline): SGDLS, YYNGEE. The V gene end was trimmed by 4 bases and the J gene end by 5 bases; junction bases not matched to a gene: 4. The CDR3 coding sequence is TGTGCCAGCAGCCAGCGACAGGGGGACGAGCAGTACTTC. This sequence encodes CASSQRQGDEQYF.

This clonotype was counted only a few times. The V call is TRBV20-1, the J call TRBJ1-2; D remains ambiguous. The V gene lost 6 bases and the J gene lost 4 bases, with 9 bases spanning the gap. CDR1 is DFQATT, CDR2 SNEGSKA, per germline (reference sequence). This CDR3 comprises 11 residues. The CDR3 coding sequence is TGCAGTGCCTACGGAGGCTATGGCTACACCTTC. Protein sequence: CSAYGGYGYTF.

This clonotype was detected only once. CDR3 sequence (DNA): TGTGCCAGCAGTTTAGGGAGCGGCCTAACTAGCACAGATACGCAGTATTTT. This translates into CASSLGSGLTSTDTQYF. V usage is TRBV12-3 or TRBV12-4 and J usage is TRBJ2-3; maybe TRBD2 (5 bases). The CDR3 consists of 17 residues. The V end was cut by 1 base, the J end by 0 bases, with 14 bases between.

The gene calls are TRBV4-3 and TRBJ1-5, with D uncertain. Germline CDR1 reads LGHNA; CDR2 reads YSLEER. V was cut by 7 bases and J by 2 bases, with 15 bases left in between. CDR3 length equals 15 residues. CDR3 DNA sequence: TGCGCCAGCAAAAGAGATGTGACGCGCAATCAGCCCCAGCATTTT. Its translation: CASKRDVTRNQPQHF.

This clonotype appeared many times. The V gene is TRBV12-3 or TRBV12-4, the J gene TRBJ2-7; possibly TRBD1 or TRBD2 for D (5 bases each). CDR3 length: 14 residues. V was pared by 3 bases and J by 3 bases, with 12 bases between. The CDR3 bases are TGTGCCAGCAGTTTCCAGGGAGCCAACTACGAGCAGTACTTC. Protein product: CASSFQGANYEQYF.

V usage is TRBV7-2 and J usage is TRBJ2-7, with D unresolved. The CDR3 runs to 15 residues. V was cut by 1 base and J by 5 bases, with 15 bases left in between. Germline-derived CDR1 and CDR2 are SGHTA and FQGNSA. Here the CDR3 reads CTSSLGFGFPNEQYF. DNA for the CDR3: TGTACCAGCAGCTTAGGATTCGGGTTTCCGAACGAGCAGTACTTC.